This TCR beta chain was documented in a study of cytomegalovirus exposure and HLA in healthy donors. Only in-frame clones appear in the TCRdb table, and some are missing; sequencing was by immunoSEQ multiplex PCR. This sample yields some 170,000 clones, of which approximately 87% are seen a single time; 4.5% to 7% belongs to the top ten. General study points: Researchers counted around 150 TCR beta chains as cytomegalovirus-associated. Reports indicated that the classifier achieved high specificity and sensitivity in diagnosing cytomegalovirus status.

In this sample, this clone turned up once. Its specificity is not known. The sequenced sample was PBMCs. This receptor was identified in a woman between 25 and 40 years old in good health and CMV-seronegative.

DNA of the CDR3: TGTGCCAGCAGCTTTTCCGGGGCGGTTGGGGGGTTCAACGAGCAGTACTTC. It translates to CASSFSGAVGGFNEQYF. The chain links TRBV5-4 to TRBJ2-7, with a possible D match to TRBD2 (6 bases). Germline V gives CDR1 SGHNT, CDR2 YYREEE (reference sequence). The CDR3 is 17 residues long. V lost 2 bases, J lost 5 bases, and 23 bases lay in between.